This TCR beta chain came from a study of control samples from healthy donors and cancer patients. Trimming took 6 bases from V and 5 from J, leaving 16 bases between them. The CDR3 consists of 14 residues. Germline CDR1 and CDR2: LNHDA and SQIVND (reference sequence). TCRdb keeps only in-frame clones here, not all; method: immunoSEQ multiplex PCR. Seen here are 40,000 to 55,000 clones, nearly 95% observed once, and the top ten hold 23%. This clonotype was obtained from a woman in her forties or fifties with head and neck cancer. The chain combines TRBV19 with TRBJ2-5, with D possibly being TRBD1 or TRBD2 (6 bases each). Sequences were obtained from PBMCs. The CDR3 reads CASSVLGGEETQYF. In nucleotides, the CDR3 is TGTGCCAGTAGCGTGTTGGGGGGCGAGGAGACCCAGTACTTC. The full variable domain, in which reference TRBV19 and TRBJ2-5 provide the parts outside the CDR3, is DGGITQSPKYLFRKEGQNVTLSCEQNLNHDAMYWYRQDPGQGLRLIYYSQIVNDFQKGDIAEGYSVSREKKESFPLTVTSAQKNPTAFYLCASSVLGGEETQYFGPGTRLLVL.